The clone carrying this T cell receptor (beta chain) came up once. The data stem from a study of shared clonotypes between healthy human individuals. Splitting of CD4+ cells produced CD45RA+ naive and CD45RA-negative memory subsets. Generated by immunoSEQ multiplex PCR, the TCRdb table keeps only in-frame clones and is missing some. There are around 990,000 clones in the sample; 70% to 85% occur only once, and about 0.94% lies in the top ten. The sample comprised memory CD4+ T cells from PBMCs. Subset in this sample: CD45RA-negative fraction. The sequence came from a man aged 18 to 29 in good health. Some clones in this sample may be carry-over from other donors' samples.

The DNA for the CDR3 is TGTGCCGGTTCGTTGAGTGTCGGGGAGCTGTTTTTT. Protein: CAGSLSVGELFF. The chain is built from TRBV6-6 and TRBJ2-2; no clear D. The germline CDR1 and CDR2 sequences are MNHNY and SVGAGI (reference sequence). This CDR3 region has 12 residues. The V end was cut by 11 bases, the J end by 7 bases, with 14 bases between.